These 2 T cell receptor beta chains share one sample of origin, sequenced in a study of blood T cell repertoires in COVID-19. Some clones are missing from TCRdb's copy, which holds only in-frame ones; the method was immunoSEQ multiplex PCR. The sample holds approximately 170,000 clones, roughly 83% seen once. The sample comprised PBMCs or T cells enriched from blood (not recorded which). The origin of the receptors is a woman aged 50 to 60 who had recovered from COVID-19.

The V gene is TRBV29-1, the J gene TRBJ1-1; TRBD1 aligns across 8 bases. V shed 6 bases, J shed 0 bases, and the junction held 3 bases outside the gene matches. This CDR3 spans 13 amino acids. The germline V gene encodes CDR1 SQVTM and CDR2 ANQGSEA. CDR3 sequence (DNA): TGCAGCGTCAAGACAGGGGTGAACACTGAAGCTTTCTTT. Amino acids: CSVKTGVNTEAFF. Full variable domain (outside the CDR3, taken from reference TRBV29-1 and TRBJ1-1): SAVISQKPSRDICQRGTSLTIQCQVDSQVTMMFWYRQQPGQSLTLIATANQGSEATYESGFVIDKFPISRPNLTFSTLTVSNMSPEDSSIYLCSVKTGVNTEAFFGQGTRLTVV.

The chain employs TRBV6-2 or TRBV6-3 and TRBJ2-5; tentative D call: TRBD2 (6 bases). Between the trimmed V and J ends, which lost 5 bases and 4 bases, there was a span of 20 bases. The CDR3 extends over 16 amino acids. CDR1 and CDR2 (germline): MNHEY, SVGEGT. CDR3 nucleotide sequence: TGTGCCAGCAGTAGCCGGGGTAGCGGTAGGCGAGAGACCCAGTACTTC. It encodes CASSSRGSGRRETQYF.